A selection of T cell receptor beta chains follows, all from one sample in a study of personalized T cell therapy for brain tumors. Antigens for these TCRs are unknown. TCRdb's copy holds only in-frame clones and misses some; the assay was immunoSEQ multiplex PCR. The table records about 1,800 clones, around 20% of them present only once. Sequencing was done on a sample of a T cell product expanded with peptides in culture. All receptors derive from a human donor with medulloblastoma. Both conserved end residues are part of each CDR3. The D gene is left open where the match is weak. The size field is filled for only some rows; it gives once, few, many or a size class.

j_call	clone_size	d_call	v_call	cdr3_nt	cdr3_aa
TRBJ1-4	NA	NA	TRBV6-2/TRBV6-3	TGTGCCAGCTGCCGAGCGGGAAAACTGTTTTTT	CASCRAGKLFF
TRBJ2-1	NA	NA	TRBV9	TGTGCCAGCAGAGCCGGGACTTTCCTTTTTGAGCAGTTCTTC	CASRAGTFLFEQFF
TRBJ2-7	many	TRBD1	TRBV10-3	TGTGCCATCAGTGAGCCGGGGACAGGGCGGGACGAGCAGTACTTC	CAISEPGTGRDEQYF
TRBJ2-7	NA	NA	TRBV5-1	TGCGTCAGCAGCTTGGCCGGGGACGAGCAGTACTTC	CVSSLAGDEQYF
TRBJ2-7	few	NA	TRBV27	TGTGCCAGCAGTTTAATGACCGCCCTCTCCTACGAGCAGTACTTC	CASSLMTALSYEQYF
TRBJ2-5	few	NA	TRBV6-5	TGTGCCAGCAGTTTGAGCGGGCAGACCCAAGAGACCCAGTACTTC	CASSLSGQTQETQYF
TRBJ2-3	NA	TRBD2	TRBV2	TGTGCCAGCAGTGAGGAGACTAGCGGGGGAACAGATACGCAGTATTTT	CASSEETSGGTDTQYF
TRBJ2-3	medium-sized	TRBD2	TRBV4-2	TGTGCCAGCAGCCATGGGGTAGCGGGGGGCAGCACAGATACGCAGTATTTT	CASSHGVAGGSTDTQYF
TRBJ2-7	NA	TRBD2	TRBV30	TGTGCCTGGAGTGTGACTAGCGGGAGATACGAGCAGTACTTC	CAWSVTSGRYEQYF
TRBJ1-2	few	NA	TRBV5-1	TGCGCCAGCAGCTCCCTCGGGGCTACCTATGGCTACACCTTC	CASSSLGATYGYTF
TRBJ2-3	many	TRBD2	TRBV7-9	TGTGCCAGCAGCGGAGCCCTAGCGGGAACCCTCGGTACGCAGTATTTT	CASSGALAGTLGTQYF
TRBJ1-5	few	NA	TRBV5-6	TGTGCCAGCAGCCCCTGGGGGGTTGGTCGCAATCAGCCCCAGCATTTT	CASSPWGVGRNQPQHF
TRBJ1-2	few	NA	TRBV28	TGTGCCAGCAGTATTCCCCTGACAGCCCTCTATGGCTACACCTTC	CASSIPLTALYGYTF
TRBJ1-5	many	TRBD1	TRBV15	TGTGCCACCAGCAGAGGAGGGACAGGGTCGATTTGTTTTGGCAATCAGCCCCAGCATTTT	CATSRGGTGSICFGNQPQHF
TRBJ1-5	medium-sized	NA	TRBV14	TGTGCCAGCAGCTTTAAAACTCGAGGTAATCAGCCCCAGCATTTT	CASSFKTRGNQPQHF
TRBJ2-5	NA	TRBD2	TRBV5-1	TGCGCCAGCAGCTTGTTCGGGGAGGCGGGGGGGCCAGAGACCCAGTACTTC	CASSLFGEAGGPETQYF
TRBJ2-3	many	NA	TRBV12-5	TGTGCTAGTGGTTTGGTGCTGACCCCGGGGGACGAACTCCCACGTACGCAGTATTTT	CASGLVLTPGDELPRTQYF
TRBJ2-5	many	TRBD2	TRBV30	TGTGCCTGGAGGTCGAGTGGGGCTAGCGGCGGGACCCAGTACTTC	CAWRSSGASGGTQYF